This section outlines one TCR beta chain sequence together with its context. As handled by the study authors: Estimation of nucleated cell counts relied on the amplification of reference gene primers. TCRdb's copy holds only in-frame clones and misses some; the assay was immunoSEQ multiplex PCR. V, J and clone size derive from that table, while D and trimming were established from the DNA sequence. The sample shows a few hundred thousand clones, approximately 78% of them seen only once. The Seattle patients joined while their infection was active and were tracked longitudinally afterward. The entry originates in a study of blood T cell repertoires in COVID-19. Study at large: The origin of the acute and convalescent COVID-19 samples was the United States, Italy and Spain. PBMCs, B-cell-depleted T cells, or T cells provided the cDNA or gDNA that made up the material.

The specimen sequenced was peripheral blood. The receptor's source is a woman aged 70-85 years with COVID-19, enrolled during active disease.

The CDR3 reads CASSDPGRLLGEAFF. The CDR3 nucleotides are TGTGCCAGCAGTGATCCAGGGAGGCTTTTGGGTGAAGCTTTCTTT. The rearrangement links TRBV25-1 to TRBJ1-1, with D perhaps TRBD1 (5 bases). Germline lookup yields CDR1 MGHDK and CDR2 SYGVNS. The germline V and J ends were trimmed by 3 bases and 7 bases, with 18 bases remaining between them. The CDR3 has 15 amino acids.